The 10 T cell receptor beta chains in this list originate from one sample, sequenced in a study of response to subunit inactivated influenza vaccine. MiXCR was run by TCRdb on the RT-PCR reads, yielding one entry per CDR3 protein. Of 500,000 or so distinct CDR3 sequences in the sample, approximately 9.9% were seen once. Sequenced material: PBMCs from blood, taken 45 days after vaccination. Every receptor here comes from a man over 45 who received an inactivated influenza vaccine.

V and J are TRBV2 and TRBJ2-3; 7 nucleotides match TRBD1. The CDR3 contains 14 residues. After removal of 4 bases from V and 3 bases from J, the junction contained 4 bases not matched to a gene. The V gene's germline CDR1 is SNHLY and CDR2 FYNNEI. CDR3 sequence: CASSVETGTDTQYF. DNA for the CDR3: TGTGCCAGCAGTGTGGAGACAGGGACAGATACGCAGTATTTT.

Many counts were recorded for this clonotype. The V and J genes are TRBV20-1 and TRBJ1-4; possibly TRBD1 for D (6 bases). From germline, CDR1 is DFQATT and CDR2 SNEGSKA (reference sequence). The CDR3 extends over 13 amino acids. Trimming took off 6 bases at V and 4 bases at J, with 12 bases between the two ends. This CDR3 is CSALTGINEKLFF. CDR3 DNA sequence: TGCAGTGCCTTGACAGGAATTAATGAAAAACTGTTTTTT.

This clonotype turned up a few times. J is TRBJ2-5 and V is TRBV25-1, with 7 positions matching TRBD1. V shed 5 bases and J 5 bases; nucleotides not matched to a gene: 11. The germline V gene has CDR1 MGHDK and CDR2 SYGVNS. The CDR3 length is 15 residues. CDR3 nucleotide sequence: TGTGCCAGCAGTAAACGGGACAGTTCCTCGGAGACCCAGTACTTC. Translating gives CASSKRDSSSETQYF.

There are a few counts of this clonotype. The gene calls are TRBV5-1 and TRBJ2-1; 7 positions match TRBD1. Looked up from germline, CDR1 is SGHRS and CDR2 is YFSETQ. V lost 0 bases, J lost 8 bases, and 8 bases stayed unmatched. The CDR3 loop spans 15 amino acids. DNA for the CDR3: TGCGCCAGCAGCTTGGGTGCCTTAACAGGGGATGAGCAGTTCTTC. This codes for CASSLGALTGDEQFF.

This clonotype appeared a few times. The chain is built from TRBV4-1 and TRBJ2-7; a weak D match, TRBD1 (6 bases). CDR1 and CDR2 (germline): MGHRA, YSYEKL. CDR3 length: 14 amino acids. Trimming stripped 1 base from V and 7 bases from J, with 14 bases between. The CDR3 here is CASSQGIIQGEQYF. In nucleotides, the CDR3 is TGCGCCAGCAGCCAAGGTATAATTCAGGGGGAGCAGTACTTC.

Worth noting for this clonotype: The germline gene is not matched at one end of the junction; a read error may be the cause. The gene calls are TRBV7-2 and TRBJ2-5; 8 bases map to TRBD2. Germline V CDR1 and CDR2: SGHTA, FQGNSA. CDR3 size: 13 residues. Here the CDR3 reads CASTLAGMETQYF. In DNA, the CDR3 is TGTGCCAGCACCTTAGCGGGAATGGAGACCCAGTACTTC.

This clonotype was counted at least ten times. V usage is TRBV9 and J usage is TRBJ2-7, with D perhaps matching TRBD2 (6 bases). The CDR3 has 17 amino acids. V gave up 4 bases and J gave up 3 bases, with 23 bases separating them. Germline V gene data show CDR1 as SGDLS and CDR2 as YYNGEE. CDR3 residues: CASSYRPVTRVIYEQYF. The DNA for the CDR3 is TGTGCCAGCAGCTACCGGCCGGTGACTAGAGTCATCTACGAGCAGTACTTC.

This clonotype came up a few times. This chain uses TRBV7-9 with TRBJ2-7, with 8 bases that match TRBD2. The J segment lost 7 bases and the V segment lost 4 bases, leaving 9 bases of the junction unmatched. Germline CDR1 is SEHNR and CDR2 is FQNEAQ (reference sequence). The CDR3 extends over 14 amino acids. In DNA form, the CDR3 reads TGTGCCAGCAGCTCCCGGACTAGCACATCTGAGCAGTACTTC. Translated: CASSSRTSTSEQYF.

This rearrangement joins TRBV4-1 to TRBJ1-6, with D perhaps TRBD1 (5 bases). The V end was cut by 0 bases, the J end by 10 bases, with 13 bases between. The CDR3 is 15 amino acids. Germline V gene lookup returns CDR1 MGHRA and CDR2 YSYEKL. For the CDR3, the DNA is TGCGCCAGCAGCCAAGAGGGGGAGCCGCTCTCACCCCTCCACTTT. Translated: CASSQEGEPLSPLHF.

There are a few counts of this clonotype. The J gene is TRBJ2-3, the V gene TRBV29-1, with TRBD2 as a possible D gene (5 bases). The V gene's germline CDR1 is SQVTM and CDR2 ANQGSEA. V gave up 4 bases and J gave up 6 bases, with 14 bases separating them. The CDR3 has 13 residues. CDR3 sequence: CSVGPSRMDTQYF. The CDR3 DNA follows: TGCAGCGTTGGGCCTAGCCGGATGGATACGCAGTATTTT.